The 27 T cell receptor beta chains in this list originate from one sample, sequenced in a study of blood T cell repertoires in COVID-19. Some clones are missing from TCRdb's copy, which holds only in-frame ones; the method was immunoSEQ multiplex PCR. The sample holds 220,000 or so clones, around 84% seen once. The sequencing input was PBMCs or T cells enriched from blood (not recorded which). All receptors derive from a woman aged 40-49 years who had recovered from COVID-19.

The rearrangement joins TRBV7-9 to TRBJ2-3, with TRBD1 matching over 10 bases. The germline CDR1 and CDR2 sequences are SEHNR and FQNEAQ (reference sequence). The CDR3 contains 15 residues. V was pared by 4 bases and J by 5 bases, with 6 bases of the junction left unmatched. The CDR3 region has the DNA TGTGCCAGCAGCTCCCCGGGACAGGGGAAAGATACGCAGTATTTT. This sequence encodes CASSSPGQGKDTQYF.

The CDR3 nucleotides are TGTGCCAGCAGCTTGGGAGTCCTAGCGGGAGAGGGAGAGACCCAGTACTTC. Translation gives CASSLGVLAGEGETQYF. The chain uses TRBV5-5 and TRBJ2-5, with 10 bases matching TRBD2. The V gene end was trimmed by 0 bases and the J gene end by 4 bases; junction bases not matched to a gene: 9. Germline assignment: CDR1 SGHKS and CDR2 YYEKEE (reference sequence). The CDR3 covers 17 residues.

By its share, this clone is medium-sized. The chain is built from TRBV4-1 and TRBJ2-3; 9 bases fit TRBD2. Looked up from germline, CDR1 is MGHRA and CDR2 is YSYEKL. With V trimmed by 6 bases and J by 0 bases, 4 bases remained unmatched. This CDR3 spans 15 amino acids. The CDR3 reads CASSTTSGSTDTQYF. CDR3 nucleotide sequence: TGCGCCAGCAGTACCACTAGCGGGAGCACAGATACGCAGTATTTT.

This clone was found a few times. The V and J genes are TRBV27 and TRBJ2-3; D ambiguous. With 4 bases removed from V and 2 bases from J, the gap between germline ends came to 13 bases. Germline CDR1 MNHEY, CDR2 SMNVEV (reference sequence). CDR3 size: 15 residues. CDR3 bases: TGTGCCAGCAGTTCCCGGTTCTTTTACACAGATACGCAGTATTTT. This sequence encodes CASSSRFFYTDTQYF.

The V and J genes are TRBV4-3 and TRBJ1-2; D is perhaps TRBD1 (6 bases). The CDR3 consists of 14 residues. Between the trimmed V and J ends, which lost 4 bases and 8 bases, there was a span of 17 bases. Germline CDR1 and CDR2: LGHNA and YSLEER. The CDR3: CASSLLQGQEGYTF. The CDR3 DNA sequence: TGCGCCAGCAGCCTATTACAGGGTCAGGAGGGCTACACCTTC.

The chain joins TRBV7-2 to TRBJ2-5; 13 nucleotides match TRBD2. CDR1 is SGHTA, CDR2 FQGNSA, per germline. The V gene end was trimmed by 4 bases and the J gene end by 5 bases; junction bases not matched to a gene: 10. This CDR3 spans 17 amino acids. CDR3 DNA: TGTGCCAGCAGCTCGCTACTAGCGGGAGGGCCTATGGAGACCCAGTACTTC. Protein sequence: CASSSLLAGGPMETQYF. The whole variable domain, filled in from reference TRBV7-2 and TRBJ2-5, reads GAGVSQSPSNKVTEKGKDVELRCDPISGHTALYWYRQSLGQGLEFLIYFQGNSAPDKSGLPSDRFSAERTGGSVSTLTIQRTQQEDSAVYLCASSSLLAGGPMETQYFGPGTRLLVL.

The V call is TRBV29-1, the J call TRBJ1-1; D not resolved. Trimming removed 4 bases from V and 7 bases from J, with 10 bases in between. CDR1 and CDR2 from the germline V gene are SQVTM and ANQGSEA. The CDR3 loop spans 11 amino acids. CDR3 coding DNA: TGCAGCGTTGCTGAGGATGTTGAAGCTTTCTTT. This translates into CSVAEDVEAFF.

This chain links TRBV7-2 with TRBJ2-5, with 9 bases lining up with TRBD1. Germline loops: CDR1 SGHTA, CDR2 FQGNSA. J lost 1 base, V lost 5 bases, and 2 bases had no gene match. The CDR3 consists of 14 residues. The CDR3 sequence is CASSQGQGQETQYF. For the CDR3, the DNA is TGTGCCAGCAGCCAGGGACAGGGCCAAGAGACCCAGTACTTC. The full variable domain, its missing parts supplied by reference TRBV7-2 and TRBJ2-5, is GAGVSQSPSNKVTEKGKDVELRCDPISGHTALYWYRQSLGQGLEFLIYFQGNSAPDKSGLPSDRFSAERTGGSVSTLTIQRTQQEDSAVYLCASSQGQGQETQYFGPGTRLLVL.

The chain has TRBV6-5 and TRBJ1-1; possibly TRBD1 for D (5 bases). Germline lookup yields CDR1 MNHEY and CDR2 SVGAGI. The V end lost 0 bases, the J end lost 10 bases, and 12 bases lay between the germline ends. This CDR3 has 13 residues. The CDR3 DNA is TGTGCCAGCAGTTACTCGACGGGGGGTGTAGCTTTCTTT. Residues: CASSYSTGGVAFF.

The CDR3 sequence: CASTGENYGYTF. In nucleotides, the CDR3 is TGTGCCAGCACAGGGGAGAACTATGGCTACACCTTC. The chain employs TRBV6-5 and TRBJ1-2; a possible D gene is TRBD1 (6 bases). CDR3 length: 12 residues. V lost 7 bases and J lost 2, with 8 bases in between. The germline CDR1 and CDR2 sequences are MNHEY and SVGAGI.

The chain has TRBV9 and TRBJ2-3, with a possible D match to TRBD1 (5 bases). Germline CDR1 reads SGDLS; CDR2 reads YYNGEE. Trimming removed 4 bases from V and 5 bases from J, with 11 bases in between. The CDR3 runs to 13 residues. In DNA, the CDR3 is TGTGCCAGCAGCCTCTTGACAGAAGATACGCAGTATTTT. This codes for CASSLLTEDTQYF.

V usage is TRBV28 and J usage is TRBJ2-1; tentative D call: TRBD1 (5 bases). V dropped 6 bases and J dropped 4 bases, with 22 bases sitting between them. Per the germline V gene, CDR1 is MDHEN and CDR2 is SYDVKM. The CDR3 has 17 residues. CDR3: CASSPPRAQLLYNEQFF. The CDR3 nucleotides read TGTGCCAGCAGCCCCCCCAGGGCCCAACTACTATACAATGAGCAGTTCTTC. Based on the CDR3 plus reference TRBV28 and TRBJ2-1, the full variable domain is DVKVTQSSRYLVKRTGEKVFLECVQDMDHENMFWYRQDPGLGLRLIYFSYDVKMKEKGDIPEGYSVSREKKERFSLILESASTNQTSMYLCASSPPRAQLLYNEQFFGPGTRLTVL.

The gene calls are TRBV3-1 (or the pseudogene TRBV3-2) and TRBJ2-7, with D possibly TRBD1 on 5 matching bases. This CDR3 contains 12 residues. Germline V gives CDR1 LGHDT, CDR2 YNNKEL (reference sequence). V was shortened by 1 base and J by 5 bases, with 6 bases between the two germline ends. The CDR3 loop reads CASSQGGDEQYV. CDR3 nucleotides: TGTGCCAGCAGCCAAGGGGGCGACGAGCAGTACGTC.

The rearrangement links TRBV18 to TRBJ2-2, with 7 bases lining up with TRBD1. Germline V lookup: CDR1 KGHSH, CDR2 LQKENI. CDR3 length: 17 residues. V was clipped by 2 bases and J by 3 bases; unmatched bases: 9. Written as DNA, the CDR3 is TGTGCCAGCTCACCAATGAGACAGGGTTCGGACACCGGGGAGCTGTTTTTT. This translates into CASSPMRQGSDTGELFF.

This chain connects TRBV29-1 to TRBJ2-5, with 9 bases matching TRBD2. Germline CDR1 and CDR2: SQVTM and ANQGSEA. The V gene end was trimmed by 0 bases and the J gene end by 0 bases; junction bases not matched to a gene: 20. This CDR3 region has 21 residues. DNA of the CDR3: TGCAGCGTTGAAGAAGGAAATACGGCTAGCGGGGCCACCACGTACCAAGAGACCCAGTACTTC. Translating gives CSVEEGNTASGATTYQETQYF.

V gene TRBV30 combines with J gene TRBJ1-5; tentative D call: TRBD1 (5 bases). Germline V gene sequence: CDR1 GTSNPN, CDR2 SVGIG (reference sequence). Trimming shortened V by 0 bases and J by 2 bases, and 11 bases separated the two germline ends. The CDR3 consists of 15 residues. The CDR3 region is CAWSVRQGGNQPQHF. CDR3 DNA sequence: TGTGCCTGGAGTGTACGGCAGGGTGGCAATCAGCCCCAGCATTTT.

V and J are TRBV10-1 and TRBJ2-3; unclear D gene. This CDR3 comprises 16 residues. With 0 bases removed from V and 1 base from J, the gap between germline ends came to 11 bases. The germline V gene encodes CDR1 WNHNN and CDR2 SYGVQD (reference sequence). CDR3 sequence (DNA): TGCGCCAGCAGTGAGTCTGGGCTATCAGGCACAGATACGCAGTATTTT. Encoded protein: CASSESGLSGTDTQYF.

The genes are TRBV5-1 and TRBJ2-2, with 7 bases identical to TRBD1. This CDR3 region has 15 residues. V lost 6 bases, J lost 9 bases, and 14 bases stayed unmatched. Per germline, CDR1 SGHRS and CDR2 YFSETQ. This CDR3 is CASTLKTGQFRELFF. CDR3 coding DNA: TGCGCCAGCACTTTAAAGACAGGGCAATTCCGGGAGCTGTTTTTT.

The chain links TRBV28 to TRBJ2-4, with no clear D. From germline, CDR1 is MDHEN and CDR2 SYDVKM. V dropped 4 bases and J dropped 7 bases, with 17 bases sitting between them. The CDR3 has 15 amino acids. For the CDR3, the DNA is TGTGCCAGCAGTTCTATTACTCGATACGGTAACATTCAGTACTTC. Encoded protein: CASSSITRYGNIQYF.

This chain links TRBV24-1 with TRBJ2-2, with 11 bases aligning to TRBD2. V lost 2 bases and J lost 2; bases outside the gene matches: 9. The CDR3 length is 19 residues. CDR1 KGHDR and CDR2 SFDVKD come from the germline V gene. CDR3 sequence: CATSDWGTSGGTNTGELFF. The CDR3 DNA sequence: TGTGCCACCAGTGATTGGGGGACTAGCGGTGGAACTAACACCGGGGAGCTGTTTTTT.

The gene calls are TRBV6-1 and TRBJ1-6; D gene unclear. CDR3 length: 15 residues. Germline V CDR1 and CDR2: MNHNS, SASEGT. Trimming stripped 2 bases from V and 7 bases from J, with 12 bases between. The CDR3 DNA sequence: TGTGCCAGCAGTGAAAGACTGAAGTTCAATTCACCCCTCCACTTT. It is translated as CASSERLKFNSPLHF.

The V gene is TRBV6-1, the J gene TRBJ2-7; maybe TRBD1 (6 bases). CDR1 and CDR2 from the germline V gene are MNHNS and SASEGT. The CDR3 has 15 residues. V dropped 0 bases and J dropped 2 bases, with 11 bases sitting between them. The CDR3 nucleotides are TGTGCCAGCAGTGAAGCGCTAACAGGGCCCTACGAGCAGTACGTC. This sequence encodes CASSEALTGPYEQYV.

The V and J genes are TRBV5-1 and TRBJ2-3, with D uncertain. V lost 1 base and J lost 0, with 6 bases in between. The germline V gene has CDR1 SGHRS and CDR2 YFSETQ. The CDR3 runs 14 residues. CDR3 nucleotides: TGCGCCAGCAGCTTGAGTAGTAGCACAGATACGCAGTATTTT. Its translation: CASSLSSSTDTQYF.

The V and J genes are TRBV28 and TRBJ1-5; TRBD1 matches 7 bases. Germline-derived CDR1 and CDR2 are MDHEN and SYDVKM. The V segment lost 5 bases and the J segment 2 bases; nucleotides outside the gene matches: 27. This CDR3 comprises 22 residues. The CDR3 DNA reads TGTGCCAGCAGTCGCAGAAATCCCTGGGCCGAACAGGGGAAAACGGGCAATCAGCCCCAGCATTTT. It encodes CASSRRNPWAEQGKTGNQPQHF.

The chain couples TRBV6-5 to TRBJ2-2; D is possibly TRBD1 (5 bases). Trimming pared 7 bases from V and 7 bases from J, leaving 16 bases between. The V gene's germline CDR1 is MNHEY and CDR2 SVGAGI. This CDR3 has 14 amino acids. The CDR3 region is CASIARAVYGELFF. CDR3 DNA sequence: TGTGCCAGCATAGCCAGGGCGGTGTACGGGGAGCTGTTTTTT.

The sample holds one count of this clone. This CDR3 is CASSSQGPSYNEQFF. The CDR3 DNA sequence: TGTGCCAGCAGCTCCCAGGGTCCTTCGTACAATGAGCAGTTCTTC. The rearrangement uses TRBV7-9 and TRBJ2-1; weak D call: TRBD1 (5 bases). Germline values: CDR1 SEHNR, CDR2 FQNEAQ (reference sequence). V gave up 4 bases and J gave up 4 bases, with 14 bases separating them. The CDR3 spans 15 residues.

This rearrangement joins TRBV9 to TRBJ2-3; 7 bases fit TRBD1. V was pared by 3 bases and J by 2 bases, with 6 bases of the junction left unmatched. In germline, CDR1 is SGDLS, CDR2 YYNGEE. The CDR3 length is 15 residues. CDR3 sequence: CASSDHRGFTDTQYF. As DNA, the CDR3 is TGTGCCAGCAGCGACCACAGGGGCTTCACAGATACGCAGTATTTT.